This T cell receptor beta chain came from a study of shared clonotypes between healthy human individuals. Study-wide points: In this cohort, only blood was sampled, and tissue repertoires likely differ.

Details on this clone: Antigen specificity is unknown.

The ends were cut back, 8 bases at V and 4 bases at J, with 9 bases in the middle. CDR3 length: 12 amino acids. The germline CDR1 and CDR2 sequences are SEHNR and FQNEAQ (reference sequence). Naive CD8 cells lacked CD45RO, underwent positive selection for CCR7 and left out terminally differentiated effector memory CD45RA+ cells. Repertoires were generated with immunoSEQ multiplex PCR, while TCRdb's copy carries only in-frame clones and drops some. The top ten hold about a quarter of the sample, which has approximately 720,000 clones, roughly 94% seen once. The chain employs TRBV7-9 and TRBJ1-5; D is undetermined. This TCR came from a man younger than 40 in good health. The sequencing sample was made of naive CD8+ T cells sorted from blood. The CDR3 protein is CASGSGNQPQHF. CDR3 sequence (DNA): TGTGCCAGCGGTAGCGGAAATCAGCCCCAGCATTTT.